A single sample gave rise to the 24 T cell receptor beta chains below, sequenced in a study of T cells in localized non-small cell lung cancer. Libraries were prepared by immunoSEQ multiplex PCR; TCRdb keeps only in-frame clonotypes and omits some of them. The sample holds 5,000 to 6,500 clones, 20% to 25% seen once. The sequencing here drew on lung tumor tissue, taken before any cancer treatment. The source is a female donor of 60 years or more with stage I lung adenocarcinoma.

The table lists this clone with a few counts. The chain uses TRBV6-8 and TRBJ1-1; D not resolved. The CDR3 extends over 13 amino acids. V lost 2 bases and J 1 base, leaving 5 bases between the germline ends. CDR1 and CDR2 (germline): MNHGY, SAAAGT. The CDR3 sequence is CASSYHRNTEAFF. CDR3 DNA: TGTGCCAGCAGTTACCATAGGAACACTGAAGCTTTCTTT.

This clone was observed a handful of times. The CDR3 spells CASSIAGGSYNEQFF. In DNA form, the CDR3 reads TGTGCCAGCAGCATAGCGGGAGGATCCTACAATGAGCAGTTCTTC. The chain employs TRBV6-8 and TRBJ2-1, with 10 bases fitting TRBD2. The CDR3 is 15 residues long. The germline gives CDR1 MNHGY, CDR2 SAAAGT. V lost 6 bases, J lost 1 base, and 3 bases stayed unmatched.

The sample holds a few counts of this clone. The J gene is TRBJ2-1, the V gene TRBV11-3, with 7 bases lining up with TRBD2. J lost 2 bases, V lost 2 bases, and 6 bases had no gene match. Germline V gene sequence: CDR1 SGHNT, CDR2 YENEEA. The CDR3 runs to 16 residues. The CDR3 DNA reads as TGTGCCAGCAGCTTAAGGCCGGGAGGCGCCTACAATGAGCAGTTCTTC. Translation gives CASSLRPGGAYNEQFF.

The chain has TRBV2 and TRBJ2-1; TRBD2 matches 8 bases. The V segment lost 8 bases and the J segment 4 bases; nucleotides outside the gene matches: 10. The CDR3 is 15 amino acids. CDR1 and CDR2 (germline): SNHLY, FYNNEI. The CDR3 coding sequence is TGTGCCAGCGTCAATGCGGGAGGACCTTACAATGAGCAGTTCTTC. Translated: CASVNAGGPYNEQFF.

This chain links TRBV19 with TRBJ1-5, with D tentatively TRBD1 (5 bases). Trimming stripped 8 bases from V and 3 bases from J, with 11 bases between. Looked up from germline, CDR1 is LNHDA and CDR2 is SQIVND (reference sequence). This CDR3 spans 13 amino acids. CDR3 loop: CASLGGYNQPQHF. The CDR3 DNA reads as TGTGCCAGTTTGGGGGGTTACAATCAGCCCCAGCATTTT.

The rearrangement links TRBV11-3 to TRBJ1-1; tentatively, D is TRBD1 (6 bases). Per germline, CDR1 SGHNT and CDR2 YENEEA. This CDR3 comprises 15 residues. Trimming cost V 4 bases and J 2 bases, with 14 bases left between them. CDR3 sequence reads: CASSWYQGTNTEAFF. The DNA of the CDR3 is TGTGCCAGCAGCTGGTACCAGGGGACTAACACTGAAGCTTTCTTT.

The CDR3 DNA follows: TGTGCCAGCAGTGAAGGACAGGCTCCCTACGAGCAGTACTTC. Translating it yields CASSEGQAPYEQYF. The rearrangement joins TRBV9 to TRBJ2-7, with 7 nucleotides matching TRBD1. This CDR3 is built from 14 residues. Germline CDR1 reads SGDLS; CDR2 reads YYNGEE. V shed 5 bases and J 2 bases; nucleotides not matched to a gene: 7.

V is TRBV23-1 and J is TRBJ1-1, with 8 bases lining up with TRBD1. TRBV23-1 is flagged as an ORF with uncertain function. This CDR3 is 13 amino acids long. J lost 7 bases, V lost 6 bases, and 7 bases had no gene match. CDR3 protein: CASSLRGLGEAFF. DNA for the CDR3: TGCGCCAGCAGCCTCAGGGGGCTAGGTGAAGCTTTCTTT.

This clone has a handful of counts. The chain joins TRBV23-1 to TRBJ1-4; 11 nucleotides line up with TRBD1. TRBV23-1 is classed as an ORF, of uncertain function. V lost 6 bases and J lost 3; bases outside the gene matches: 9. The CDR3 has 17 residues. The CDR3 sequence is CASSQAGTGGPNEKLFF. CDR3 coding DNA: TGCGCCAGCAGCCAAGCCGGGACAGGGGGTCCTAATGAAAAACTGTTTTTT.

This chain connects TRBV19 to TRBJ2-7; TRBD1 agrees at 11 bases. V was pared by 5 bases and J by 3 bases, with 6 bases of the junction left unmatched. The CDR3 extends over 15 amino acids. Germline CDR1 is LNHDA and CDR2 is SQIVND (reference sequence). The CDR3 reads CASSPPGQGVYEQYF. The CDR3 nucleotides read TGTGCCAGTAGTCCACCGGGACAGGGGGTCTACGAGCAGTACTTC.

CDR3: CASEDSGANVLTF. For the CDR3, the DNA is TGTGCCAGTGAAGACTCTGGGGCCAACGTCCTGACTTTC. The rearrangement uses TRBV18 and TRBJ2-6; no definite D call. V was cut by 9 bases and J by 0 bases, with 6 bases left in between. CDR3 length: 13 amino acids. The V gene's germline CDR1 is KGHSH and CDR2 LQKENI. Together with reference TRBV18 and TRBJ2-6, the CDR3 gives the full variable domain: NAGVMQNPRHLVRRRGQEARLRCSPMKGHSHVYWYRQLPEEGLKFMVYLQKENIIDESGMPKERFSAEFPKEGPSILRIQQVVRGDSAAYFCASEDSGANVLTFGAGSRLTVL.

This clone was detected a few times. This chain links TRBV6-8 with TRBJ2-7, with D possibly matching TRBD2 (6 bases). The CDR3 extends over 16 amino acids. The ends were cut back, 6 bases at V and 0 bases at J, with 18 bases in the middle. CDR1 is MNHGY, CDR2 SAAAGT, per germline. The CDR3 DNA reads as TGTGCCAGCAGGGGGTCACGGGGGACGGGCTCCTACGAGCAGTACTTC. It specifies CASRGSRGTGSYEQYF.

The chain links TRBV18 to TRBJ1-2, with 9 bases aligning to TRBD1. This CDR3 is 13 amino acids long. V dropped 6 bases and J dropped 6; count of bases not matched to a gene: 5. Germline assignment: CDR1 KGHSH and CDR2 LQKENI. CDR3 protein: CASSLTGGHGYTF. The DNA of the CDR3 is TGTGCCAGCTCTTTGACAGGGGGACATGGCTACACCTTC.

This chain links TRBV15 with TRBJ2-5; 11 bases agree with TRBD2. J gave up 1 base and V 5 bases, and 6 bases lay outside the gene matches. Germline V CDR1 and CDR2: LNHNV, YYDKDF (reference sequence). This CDR3 spans 16 amino acids. CDR3 residues: CATSSRLAGIQETQYF. Here the CDR3 DNA reads TGTGCCACCAGCTCCCGACTAGCGGGAATCCAAGAGACCCAGTACTTC.

This clone was seen a handful of times. The chain has TRBV19 and TRBJ2-3, with 7 nucleotides matching TRBD1. Trimming removed 8 bases from V and 1 base from J; junction bases left unmatched: 3. This CDR3 is 13 amino acids long. Germline V lookup: CDR1 LNHDA, CDR2 SQIVND (reference sequence). The CDR3 spells CASGTVGTDTQYF. In nucleotides, the CDR3 is TGTGCCAGTGGGACAGTTGGCACAGATACGCAGTATTTT.

This sequence joins TRBV30 and TRBJ2-7, with 9 bases fitting TRBD2. V shed 8 bases, J shed 4 bases, and the junction held 9 bases outside the gene matches. The germline V gene has CDR1 GTSNPN and CDR2 SVGIG (reference sequence). The CDR3 totals 13 residues. The CDR3 coding sequence is TGTGCCCATTCTCGCGGGGGGGGATACGAGCAGTACTTC. Translated: CAHSRGGGYEQYF.

This clone was detected many times. This chain connects TRBV11-3 to TRBJ2-5; D may match TRBD1 or TRBD2 (5 bases each). The germline CDR1 and CDR2 sequences are SGHNT and YENEEA. There are 14 residues in the CDR3. The V end lost 7 bases, the J end lost 5 bases, and 17 bases lay between the germline ends. For the CDR3, the DNA is TGTGCCAGCACCGAACTAGGGGTGGGGGAGACCCAGTACTTC. Protein product: CASTELGVGETQYF.

This clone has ten or more counts. CDR3 amino acids: CASSLVGSQETQYF. The CDR3 nucleotides are TGTGCCAGCAGCTTGGTTGGCAGCCAAGAGACCCAGTACTTC. V is TRBV11-3 and J is TRBJ2-5, with no clear D. CDR1 and CDR2 from the germline V gene are SGHNT and YENEEA. The CDR3 is 14 residues long. V was cut by 3 bases and J by 1 base, with 9 bases left in between.

The sample holds a few counts of this clone. The V gene is TRBV4-1, the J gene TRBJ2-3; D gene uncertain. In germline, CDR1 is MGHRA, CDR2 YSYEKL. The CDR3 totals 13 residues. The V gene lost 4 bases and the J gene lost 10 bases, with 15 bases spanning the gap. The CDR3 spells CASSPKTGPAQYF. In DNA, the CDR3 is TGCGCCAGCAGCCCAAAGACTGGCCCAGCGCAGTATTTT.

J is TRBJ2-5 and V is TRBV19; D unresolved. V lost 4 bases, J lost 4 bases, and 10 bases lay in between. The V gene's germline CDR1 is LNHDA and CDR2 SQIVND (reference sequence). The CDR3 covers 13 residues. The DNA of the CDR3 is TGTGCCAGTAGTAGACTGGAGCTAGAGACCCAGTACTTC. Protein sequence: CASSRLELETQYF.

A few counts support this clone. V gene TRBV9 combines with J gene TRBJ2-1; TRBD2 is a possible D gene (5 bases). CDR1 and CDR2 from the germline V gene are SGDLS and YYNGEE. The ends were cut back, 4 bases at V and 7 bases at J, with 12 bases in the middle. This CDR3 is built from 13 residues. The chain's CDR3 is CASSTRTGNEQFF. The DNA of the CDR3 is TGTGCCAGCAGCACCCGGACGGGGAATGAGCAGTTCTTC.

This clone showed up many times. The genes are TRBV11-3 and TRBJ2-3, with D perhaps matching TRBD1 (5 bases). This CDR3 contains 15 residues. The V end was cut by 6 bases, the J end by 0 bases, with 13 bases between. Germline assignment: CDR1 SGHNT and CDR2 YENEEA. As DNA, the CDR3 is TGTGCCAGCAGTCAGCAGGGCGTAAGCACAGATACGCAGTATTTT. This encodes CASSQQGVSTDTQYF.

This clone counts as medium-sized (0.01 to 0.1%). The chain uses TRBV11-3 and TRBJ1-2, with 7 bases identical to TRBD1. The CDR3 is 14 residues long. Germline trimming cut 3 bases from V and 6 bases from J; bases unmatched to any gene: 7. Germline V gene sequence: CDR1 SGHNT, CDR2 YENEEA. The CDR3 is CASSLITGDNGYTF. The CDR3 DNA reads as TGTGCCAGCAGCTTGATCACAGGGGACAATGGCTACACCTTC.

This clone has just a few counts. The genes are TRBV30 and TRBJ2-7; TRBD2 agrees at 9 bases. This CDR3 comprises 13 residues. J lost 5 bases, V lost 7 bases, and 9 bases had no gene match. Germline V gene data show CDR1 as GTSNPN and CDR2 as SVGIG (reference sequence). The CDR3 spells CAFSGRSSNEQYF. CDR3 DNA sequence: TGTGCCTTTAGCGGGAGATCATCGAACGAGCAGTACTTC.